The 24 T cell receptor beta chains presented below share a single source sample, sequenced in a study of cytomegalovirus exposure and HLA in healthy donors. The PCR was carried out with 60 Vbeta primers and 13 Jbeta primers. Sequenced by immunoSEQ multiplex PCR; TCRdb stores in-frame clones only, minus some. Its clone listing holds around 57,000 clones. Sequencing was carried out using PBMCs. The receptors shown here come from a woman between 50 and 59 years old in good health and CMV-seropositive.

This chain links TRBV7-3 with TRBJ2-2; maybe TRBD2 (5 bases). In germline, CDR1 is SGHTA, CDR2 FQGTGA. The CDR3 is 14 amino acids. Trimming left V 0 bases short and J 5 bases short, with 7 bases between. The CDR3: CASSLTRGTGELFF. CDR3 sequence (DNA): TGTGCCAGCAGCTTAACGAGAGGGACCGGGGAGCTGTTTTTT.

The chain has TRBV30 and TRBJ1-2; TRBD1 is a possible D gene (5 bases). Germline values: CDR1 GTSNPN, CDR2 SVGIG (reference sequence). Trimming took 7 bases from V and 2 from J, leaving 14 bases between them. The CDR3 sequence is 13 residues long. In DNA form, the CDR3 reads TGTGCCTCCATGGACGGACAAAACTATGGCTACACCTTC. It yields the protein CASMDGQNYGYTF.

This chain uses TRBV5-6 with TRBJ1-6; D perhaps matches TRBD1 (6 bases). Trimming left V 0 bases short and J 7 bases short, with 11 bases between. The CDR3 spans 15 residues. CDR1 and CDR2 (germline): SGHDT, YYEEEE. CDR3 nucleotides: TGTGCCAGCAGCTTGGCACAGGGCCAGAATTCACCCCTCCACTTT. Its translation is CASSLAQGQNSPLHF.

The V and J genes are TRBV6-5 and TRBJ1-4, with D maybe TRBD1 (5 bases). The CDR3 extends over 13 amino acids. The V and J ends lost 7 bases and 2 bases respectively, with 8 bases between them. The germline CDR1 and CDR2 sequences are MNHEY and SVGAGI. The CDR3 nucleotides are TGTGCCAGCATTAAGGGGACTAATGAAAAACTGTTTTTT. It translates to CASIKGTNEKLFF.

The chain uses TRBV6-5 and TRBJ2-1, with 7 bases matching TRBD2. The CDR3 runs to 16 residues. Germline V gene lookup returns CDR1 MNHEY and CDR2 SVGAGI. V lost 2 bases, J lost 5 bases, and 9 bases stayed unmatched. The CDR3 region is CASSYVTGRANNEQFF. The CDR3 nucleotides read TGTGCCAGCAGTTACGTAACGGGGAGGGCCAACAATGAGCAGTTCTTC.

The chain uses TRBV28 and TRBJ1-5; D gene ambiguous. The V end was cut by 5 bases, the J end by 4 bases, with 12 bases between. CDR1 and CDR2 from the germline V gene are MDHEN and SYDVKM. CDR3 length equals 14 residues. This CDR3 is CASSPEAGNQPQHF. The CDR3 DNA reads as TGTGCCAGCAGTCCAGAGGCTGGGAATCAGCCCCAGCATTTT.

V and J are TRBV18 and TRBJ2-1; 11 positions agree with TRBD2. This CDR3 has 19 amino acids. Germline V CDR1 and CDR2: KGHSH, LQKENI. J gave up 3 bases and V 3 bases, and 13 bases lay outside the gene matches. Here the CDR3 DNA reads TGTGCCAGCTCACCTCGACTAGCGGGAAGCGCTACGGGCTACAATGAGCAGTTCTTC. The encoded protein is CASSPRLAGSATGYNEQFF.

The chain joins TRBV5-1 to TRBJ1-6, with D perhaps TRBD1 (6 bases). The CDR3 loop spans 16 amino acids. Germline V gene sequence: CDR1 SGHRS, CDR2 YFSETQ. V was clipped by 2 bases and J by 6 bases, with 15 bases between them. CDR3 residues: CASSLLTGFLNSPLHF. In DNA form, the CDR3 reads TGCGCCAGCAGCTTATTGACAGGTTTCCTTAATTCACCCCTCCACTTT.

The chain links TRBV11-2 to TRBJ2-5; weak D call: TRBD2 (5 bases). This CDR3 comprises 13 residues. CDR1 and CDR2 from the germline V gene are SGHAT and FQNNGV. V lost 4 bases, J lost 5 bases, and 11 bases lay in between. In DNA, the CDR3 is TGTGCCAGCAGCTCAGGACTGGTTGAGACCCAGTACTTC. It specifies CASSSGLVETQYF.

The chain has TRBV5-6 and TRBJ2-3, with D maybe TRBD2 (6 bases). The germline V gene encodes CDR1 SGHDT and CDR2 YYEEEE. The CDR3 length is 15 residues. Trimming left V 0 bases short and J 3 bases short, with 11 bases between. The CDR3: CASSLELAGTDTQYF. CDR3 sequence (DNA): TGTGCCAGCAGCTTGGAACTAGCCGGTACAGATACGCAGTATTTT. Filled out from reference TRBV5-6 and TRBJ2-3, the complete variable domain reads DAGVTQSPTHLIKTRGQQVTLRCSPKSGHDTVSWYQQALGQGPQFIFQYYEEEERQRGNFPDRFSGHQFPNYSSELNVNALLLGDSALYLCASSLELAGTDTQYFGPGTRLTVL.

The chain links TRBV18 to TRBJ2-1; perhaps TRBD2 as D (6 bases). The CDR3 sequence is 13 residues long. Trimming removed 6 bases from V and 2 bases from J, with 8 bases in between. CDR1 is KGHSH, CDR2 LQKENI, per germline. Here the CDR3 reads CASSGGPYNEQFF. CDR3 in DNA: TGTGCCAGCTCCGGAGGGCCCTACAATGAGCAGTTCTTC.

The gene calls are TRBV5-1 and TRBJ1-2, with 9 positions matching TRBD1. The CDR3 spans 16 residues. Losses at the gene ends were 4 bases for V and 0 bases for J; bases not matched to a gene: 7. The V gene's germline CDR1 is SGHRS and CDR2 YFSETQ. For the CDR3, the DNA is TGCGCCAGCAGCCCGGGACAGGGAATGACTAACTATGGCTACACCTTC. Protein product: CASSPGQGMTNYGYTF.

As concerns this clone: Other DNA sequences in the same sample also yield this CDR3. V is TRBV6-5 and J is TRBJ2-2; D gene uncertain. V lost 5 bases, J lost 1 base, and 2 bases lay in between. The germline CDR1 and CDR2 sequences are MNHEY and SVGAGI. CDR3 size: 12 residues. This CDR3 is CASSQNTGELFF. The CDR3 region has the DNA TGTGCCAGCAGTCAGAACACCGGGGAGCTGTTTTTT.

J is TRBJ1-1 and V is TRBV29-1; D is unresolved. CDR1 and CDR2 from the germline V gene are SQVTM and ANQGSEA. The V end was cut by 3 bases, the J end by 7 bases, with 6 bases between. This CDR3 region has 10 residues. The CDR3: CSVDRLEAFF. CDR3 sequence (DNA): TGCAGCGTTGACAGGCTTGAAGCTTTCTTT.

V and J are TRBV4-1 and TRBJ2-5; possibly TRBD2 for D (6 bases). Germline CDR1 MGHRA, CDR2 YSYEKL. V lost 1 base and J lost 4, with 16 bases in between. The CDR3 length is 16 residues. CDR3: CASSQGSALGGETQYF. The CDR3 DNA reads as TGCGCCAGCAGCCAAGGGTCCGCTCTGGGAGGAGAGACCCAGTACTTC.

The V call is TRBV10-3, the J call TRBJ1-2; a possible D gene is TRBD1 (6 bases). Germline CDR1 is ENHRY and CDR2 is SYGVKD. The CDR3 spans 13 residues. Trimming shortened V by 6 bases and J by 6 bases, and 14 bases separated the two germline ends. CDR3 sequence: CAISLGGQNGYTF. CDR3 DNA sequence: TGTGCCATCAGCCTCGGGGGGCAGAATGGCTACACCTTC.

This chain uses TRBV7-3 with TRBJ1-1; weak D call: TRBD1 (6 bases). The CDR3 is 13 amino acids. Trimming shortened V by 2 bases and J by 3 bases, and 7 bases separated the two germline ends. Germline V gene lookup returns CDR1 SGHTA and CDR2 FQGTGA. The CDR3 DNA follows: TGTGCCAGCAGCTTACAGGGGTACACTGAAGCTTTCTTT. It codes for CASSLQGYTEAFF.

The rearrangement joins TRBV19 to TRBJ1-1, with 8 bases fitting TRBD1. Germline CDR1 and CDR2: LNHDA and SQIVND (reference sequence). The V gene end was trimmed by 3 bases and the J gene end by 0 bases; junction bases not matched to a gene: 9. This CDR3 is 17 amino acids long. The CDR3 coding sequence is TGTGCCAGTAGTATCGCGGGACAGGCCCACATGAACACTGAAGCTTTCTTT. This gives the protein CASSIAGQAHMNTEAFF.

V and J are TRBV12-5 and TRBJ1-1; D gene unclear. The V gene lost 7 bases and the J gene lost 1 base, with 10 bases spanning the gap. The CDR3 has 13 residues. In germline, CDR1 is LGHNT, CDR2 FRNRAP. CDR3 coding DNA: TGTGCTAGTGCATCGATGCGGAACACTGAAGCTTTCTTT. It encodes CASASMRNTEAFF.

The chain is built from TRBV7-3 and TRBJ2-7, with D unresolved. V shed 5 bases and J shed 7 bases, with 15 bases lying between them. Per germline, CDR1 SGHTA and CDR2 FQGTGA. The CDR3 has 13 amino acids. The CDR3 loop is CASSPTGLSEQYF. The CDR3 coding sequence is TGTGCCAGCAGCCCCACCGGGTTGTCGGAGCAGTACTTC.

CDR3 DNA: TGCGCCAGCAGTGATCCGGGACAGGGGGCCTACGAGCAGTACTTC. Amino acid sequence: CASSDPGQGAYEQYF. The rearrangement links TRBV10-2 to TRBJ2-7; 11 bases align to TRBD1. Germline values: CDR1 WSHSY, CDR2 SAAADI. J was trimmed by 2 bases and V by 3 bases; bases with no gene match: 3. The CDR3 totals 15 residues.

This sequence joins TRBV18 and TRBJ1-4; 8 bases agree with TRBD1. V shed 5 bases, J shed 8 bases, and the junction held 7 bases outside the gene matches. CDR1 is KGHSH, CDR2 LQKENI, per germline. The CDR3 has 14 residues. The CDR3 DNA reads as TGTGCCAGCTCAGATCGACAGGGGAGGGAAAAACTGTTTTTT. It codes for CASSDRQGREKLFF.

The chain joins TRBV18 to TRBJ1-2; no definite D call. The CDR3 covers 15 residues. V was clipped by 4 bases and J by 0 bases, with 12 bases between them. Germline V lookup: CDR1 KGHSH, CDR2 LQKENI. CDR3 nucleotide sequence: TGTGCCAGCTCACTCACCGAGGGAGCTAACTATGGCTACACCTTC. It translates to CASSLTEGANYGYTF. The full variable domain, rest sourced from reference TRBV18 and TRBJ1-2, is NAGVMQNPRHLVRRRGQEARLRCSPMKGHSHVYWYRQLPEEGLKFMVYLQKENIIDESGMPKERFSAEFPKEGPSILRIQQVVRGDSAAYFCASSLTEGANYGYTFGSGTRLTVV.

Considering frequency, this clone is medium-sized. The rearrangement links TRBV19 to TRBJ2-1; TRBD1 is a possible D gene (6 bases). V was cut by 9 bases and J by 4 bases, with 19 bases left in between. The CDR3 extends over 15 amino acids. CDR1 and CDR2 (germline): LNHDA, SQIVND (reference sequence). Here the CDR3 DNA reads TGTGCCAGCCGAAGGACAGCACAAGAGTACAATGAGCAGTTCTTC. Protein sequence: CASRRTAQEYNEQFF.